These T cell receptor beta chains were read from a single sample in a study of blood T cells in healthy people across ages. TCRdb re-called the 5' RACE reads through MiXCR, storing one row per CDR3 protein. The sample holds about 400,000 distinct CDR3 sequences; more than 45% are singletons and the top ten take 45% to 60%. The specimen was blood. Source of these receptors: a man aged 60 to 69 in good health. Each CDR3 is given with its conserved first and last residue. The D gene is left open where the match is weak. Not every row has a clone size; where given, it reads once, few, many or a size class.

clone size	V gene	J gene	D gene	CDR3 DNA	CDR3 protein
few	TRBV6-6	TRBJ1-2	-	TGTGCCAGCAGTTACGATCGGGGACGACCTGACTACACCTTC	CASSYDRGRPDYTF
-	TRBV12-3/TRBV12-4	TRBJ2-3	-	TGTGCCAGCAACCTGGACGGAGGCACGGATACGCAGTATTTT	CASNLDGGTDTQYF
many	TRBV4-1	TRBJ2-7	-	TGCGCCAGCAGCCAAGCGTTTAGGGCCGGTCCATACGAGCAGTACTTC	CASSQAFRAGPYEQYF
-	TRBV7-9	TRBJ2-7	TRBD1	TGTGCCAGCAGCCAATCCAGGACAGGGGTGGACGAGCAGTACTTC	CASSQSRTGVDEQYF
few	TRBV21-1	TRBJ2-7	-	TGTGCCAGCAGCAAAGAGGTCTCTGAGCAGTACTTC	CASSKEVSEQYF
-	TRBV9	TRBJ2-5	-	TGTGCCAGCAGCGTTGGCAGGGGGGAGCAAGAGACCCAGTACTTC	CASSVGRGEQETQYF
-	TRBV28	TRBJ2-7	-	TGTGCCAGCAGCCCCGGGGAGGCGGCAACCTACGAGCAGTACTTC	CASSPGEAATYEQYF
-	TRBV4-3	TRBJ1-2	TRBD1	TGCGCCAGCAGCCAATCCGGGACAGGAGGCTACACCTTC	CASSQSGTGGYTF
-	TRBV7-6	TRBJ2-3	TRBD2	TGTGCCAGCAGCTTAGGGGCAGCGGGGGGGACAGATACGCAGTATTTT	CASSLGAAGGTDTQYF
-	TRBV28	TRBJ1-1	TRBD1	TGTGCCAGCAGTCGGACAGGGTGGATCACTGAAGCTTTCTTT	CASSRTGWITEAFF
-	TRBV6-6	TRBJ1-5	TRBD1	TGTGCCAGCATTCCAGGGGGTACGGGCAATCAGCCCCAGCATTTT	CASIPGGTGNQPQHF
-	TRBV18	TRBJ2-1	TRBD2	TGTGCCAGCTCACCGCGGGGGGTTCCGAATGAGCAGTTCTTC	CASSPRGVPNEQFF
-	TRBV25-1	TRBJ2-3	-	TGTGCTAGCAGTGCGGGCCGCACAGAGACGCAGTATTTT	CASSAGRTETQYF
few	TRBV18	TRBJ2-7	-	TGTGCCAGCTCACCACAGGAGGGGTCCTACGAGCAGTACTTC	CASSPQEGSYEQYF
-	TRBV7-2	TRBJ2-4	-	TGTGCCAGCAGCTTAGCGTCCAGTATAGGGGAGCAGTACTTC	CASSLASSIGEQYF
-	TRBV5-1	TRBJ1-6	-	TGCGCCAGCAGCACTGGGTCGAATTCATCACCCCTCCACTTT	CASSTGSNSSPLHF
once	TRBV6-5	TRBJ2-7	TRBD2	TGTGCCAGCAGTTACTCACCACTAGCGAGCTACGAGCAGTACTTC	CASSYSPLASYEQYF
few	TRBV6-1	TRBJ2-1	TRBD2	TGTGCCAGCATAAAAGGGCTAGCGGGAGCCGATGAGCAGTTCTTC	CASIKGLAGADEQFF
-	TRBV12-3/TRBV12-4	TRBJ2-5	TRBD2	TGTGCCAGCAGTCCCACGGTTTCAGGGATCACTAGCGGTCAAGAGACCCAGTACTTC	CASSPTVSGITSGQETQYF
-	TRBV20-1	TRBJ2-3	TRBD2	TGCAGTGCTCCAGGAGGGACTAGCGGGAAAACAGATACGCAGTATTTT	CSAPGGTSGKTDTQYF
-	TRBV11-2	TRBJ2-1	TRBD1	TGTGCCAGCAGCTTCGACAGGGGTTCGAGTGAGCAGTTCTTC	CASSFDRGSSEQFF
-	TRBV20-1	TRBJ2-7	TRBD2	TGCAGTGCTAGGGGCGGGAGGCGATCCTACGAGCAGTACTTC	CSARGGRRSYEQYF
-	TRBV4-1	TRBJ2-5	-	TGCGCCAGCAGCCAAGAAGGGGGTAGGAGGGAGACCCAGTACTTC	CASSQEGGRRETQYF
-	TRBV20-1	TRBJ1-2	-	TGCAGTGCTAGAGATAGTGGGATTACGGATGGCTACACCTTC	CSARDSGITDGYTF